This entry concerns a single TCR beta chain. No antigen is known for it. This record comes from a study of blood T cells in healthy people across ages. Study-wide points: Shifts in expanded clonotypes may have been confounded by donor CMV status, which was unknown. Among long-lived donors, naive CD4+ cells were more numerous and diversity higher than in aged donors.

The CDR3 covers 18 residues. Germline V gene lookup returns CDR1 SGHAT and CDR2 FQNNGV. V was clipped by 1 base and J by 5 bases; unmatched bases: 12. Extracted total RNA amounted to at least 5.5 micrograms for each sample. A second PCR, run for roughly 7 to 11 cycles, used a sample-barcoded 5' primer plus a J-beta primer mix. Every single cDNA molecule received a tag from a template-switch adaptor with 12 random nucleotides. MiXCR was run by TCRdb on the 5' RACE reads, yielding one entry per CDR3 protein. The sample includes about 800,000 distinct CDR3 sequences, 55% to 70% of them seen just once. This chain links TRBV11-2 with TRBJ2-1; TRBD2 agrees at 9 bases. The sequence was collected from a man younger than 45 in good health. Sequenced input: blood. The CDR3 bases are TGTGCCAGCAGCTTAGCCAAAGACGGAAGACTAGCGGACAATGAGCAGTTCTTC. Residues: CASSLAKDGRLADNEQFF.